The TCR beta chain described here comes from a study of Graves' ophthalmopathy and Graves' hyperthyroidism. In this sample, this clonotype turned up a few times. CDR3 regions of TCR beta were amplified from RNA transcripts. HTBI primers primed a first-round RT-PCR, and a second-round multiplex PCR followed. TCRdb re-called the multiplex PCR reads with MiXCR, one entry per CDR3 protein. The repertoire consists of over 12,000 distinct CDR3 sequences, with roughly 45% occurring once and the leading ten covering about 46%. The CDR3 totals 13 residues. Germline CDR1 reads MNHEY; CDR2 reads SVGAGI. The V and J ends lost 6 bases and 0 bases respectively, with 6 bases between them.

The V call is TRBV6-5, the J call TRBJ1-3; D gene ambiguous. This TCR was sampled from a woman aged 25 to 39 with Graves' ophthalmopathy. Sequenced material: peripheral blood. The CDR3 reads CASRARSGNTIYF. In nucleotides, the CDR3 is TGTGCCAGCAGGGCCCGCTCTGGAAACACCATATATTTT.